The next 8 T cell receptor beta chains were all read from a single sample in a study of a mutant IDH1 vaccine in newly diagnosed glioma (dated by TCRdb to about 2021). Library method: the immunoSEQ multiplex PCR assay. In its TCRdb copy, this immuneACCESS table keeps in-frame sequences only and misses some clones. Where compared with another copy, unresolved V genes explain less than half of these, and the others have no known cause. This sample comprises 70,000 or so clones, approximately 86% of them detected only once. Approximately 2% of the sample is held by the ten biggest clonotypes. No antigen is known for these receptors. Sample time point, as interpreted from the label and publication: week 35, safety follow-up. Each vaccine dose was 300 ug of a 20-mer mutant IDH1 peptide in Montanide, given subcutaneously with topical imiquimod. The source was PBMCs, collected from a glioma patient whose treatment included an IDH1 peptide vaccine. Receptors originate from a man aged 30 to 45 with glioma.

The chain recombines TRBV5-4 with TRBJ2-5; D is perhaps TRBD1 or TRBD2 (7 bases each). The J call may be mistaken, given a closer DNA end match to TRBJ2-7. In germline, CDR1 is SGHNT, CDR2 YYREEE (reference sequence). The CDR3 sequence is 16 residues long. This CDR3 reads CASSSMSGTVTYEQYF. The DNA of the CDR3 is TGTGCCAGCAGCTCCATGAGCGGGACAGTAACCTACGAGCAGTACTTC.

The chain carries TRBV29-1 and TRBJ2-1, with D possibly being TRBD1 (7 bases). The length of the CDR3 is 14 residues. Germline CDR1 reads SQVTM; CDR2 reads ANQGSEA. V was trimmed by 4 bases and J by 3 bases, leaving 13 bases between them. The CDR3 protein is CSVVGQGGYNEQFF. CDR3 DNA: TGCAGCGTTGTTGGGCAGGGGGGCTACAATGAGCAGTTCTTC.

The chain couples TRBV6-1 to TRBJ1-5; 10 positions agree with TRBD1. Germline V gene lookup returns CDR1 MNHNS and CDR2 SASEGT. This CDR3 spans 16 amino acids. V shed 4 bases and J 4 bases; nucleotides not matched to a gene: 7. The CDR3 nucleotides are TGTGCCAGCAGTGGGGGGGGACAGGGGTTAAATCAGCCCCAGCATTTT. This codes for CASSGGGQGLNQPQHF.

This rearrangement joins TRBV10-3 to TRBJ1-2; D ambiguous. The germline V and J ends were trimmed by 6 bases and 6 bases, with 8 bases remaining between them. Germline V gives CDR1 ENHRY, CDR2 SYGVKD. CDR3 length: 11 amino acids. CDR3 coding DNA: TGTGCCATCAGGGTAGTGCATGGCTACACCTTC. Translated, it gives CAIRVVHGYTF.

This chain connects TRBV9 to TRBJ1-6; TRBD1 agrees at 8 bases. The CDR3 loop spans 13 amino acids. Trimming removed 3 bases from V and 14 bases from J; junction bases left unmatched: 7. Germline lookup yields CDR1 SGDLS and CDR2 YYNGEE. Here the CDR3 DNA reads TGTGCCAGCAGCGGCCGGGACAGGATCTCCCTCCACTTT. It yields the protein CASSGRDRISLHF.

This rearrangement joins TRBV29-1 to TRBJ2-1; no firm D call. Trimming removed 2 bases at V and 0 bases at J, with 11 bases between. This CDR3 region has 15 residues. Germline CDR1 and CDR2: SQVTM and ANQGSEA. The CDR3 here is CSVERSYGSYNEQFF. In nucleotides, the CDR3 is TGCAGCGTTGAAAGGTCATATGGCTCCTACAATGAGCAGTTCTTC.

DNA for the CDR3: TGTGCCTGGAGTTACAGGGGGCTCACAGATACGCAGTATTTT. It specifies CAWSYRGLTDTQYF. The gene calls are TRBV30 and TRBJ2-3; 9 bases fit TRBD1. The CDR3 totals 14 residues. The V and J ends lost 2 bases and 2 bases, in that order; junction bases with no gene match: 2. Germline CDR1 reads GTSNPN; CDR2 reads SVGIG (reference sequence).

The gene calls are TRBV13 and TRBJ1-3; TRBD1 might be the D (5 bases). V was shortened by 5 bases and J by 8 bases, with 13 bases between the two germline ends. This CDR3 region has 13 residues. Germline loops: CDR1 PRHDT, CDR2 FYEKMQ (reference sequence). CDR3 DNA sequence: TGTGCCAGCAGCCGGACAACCGGCCACACCATATATTTT. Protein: CASSRTTGHTIYF.